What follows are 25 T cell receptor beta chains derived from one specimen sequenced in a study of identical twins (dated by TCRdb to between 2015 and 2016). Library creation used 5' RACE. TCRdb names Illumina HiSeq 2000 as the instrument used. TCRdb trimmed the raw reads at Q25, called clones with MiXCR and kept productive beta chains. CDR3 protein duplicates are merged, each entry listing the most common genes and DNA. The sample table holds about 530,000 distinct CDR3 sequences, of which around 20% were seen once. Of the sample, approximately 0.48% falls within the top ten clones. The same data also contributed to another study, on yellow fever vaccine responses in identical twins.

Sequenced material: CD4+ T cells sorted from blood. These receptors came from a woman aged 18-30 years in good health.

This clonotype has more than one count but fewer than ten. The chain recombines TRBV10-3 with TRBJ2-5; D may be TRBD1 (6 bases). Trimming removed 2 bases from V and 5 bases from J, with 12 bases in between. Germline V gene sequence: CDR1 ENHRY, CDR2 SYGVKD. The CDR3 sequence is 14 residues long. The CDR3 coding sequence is TGTGCCATCAGTGAGATACAGGGTTTGGAGACCCAGTACTTC. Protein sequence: CAISEIQGLETQYF.

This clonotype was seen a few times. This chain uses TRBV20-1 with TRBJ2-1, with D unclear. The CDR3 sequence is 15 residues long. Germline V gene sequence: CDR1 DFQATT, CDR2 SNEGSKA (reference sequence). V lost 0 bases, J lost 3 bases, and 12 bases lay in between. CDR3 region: CSARETGFGYNEQFF. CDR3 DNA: TGCAGTGCTAGAGAAACCGGGTTTGGCTACAATGAGCAGTTCTTC.

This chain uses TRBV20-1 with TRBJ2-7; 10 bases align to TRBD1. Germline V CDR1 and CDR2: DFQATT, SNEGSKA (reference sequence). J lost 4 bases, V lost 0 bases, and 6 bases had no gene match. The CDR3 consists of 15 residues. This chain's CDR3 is CSARETGTGEYEQYF. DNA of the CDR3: TGCAGTGCTAGAGAAACCGGGACAGGGGAGTACGAGCAGTACTTC.

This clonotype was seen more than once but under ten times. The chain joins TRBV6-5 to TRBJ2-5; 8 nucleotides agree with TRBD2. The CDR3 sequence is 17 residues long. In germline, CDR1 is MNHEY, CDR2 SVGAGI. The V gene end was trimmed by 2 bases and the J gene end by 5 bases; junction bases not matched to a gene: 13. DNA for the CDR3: TGTGCCAGCAGTTACGGGGGCGGGAGGCATCCTAGTGAGACCCAGTACTTC. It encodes CASSYGGGRHPSETQYF.

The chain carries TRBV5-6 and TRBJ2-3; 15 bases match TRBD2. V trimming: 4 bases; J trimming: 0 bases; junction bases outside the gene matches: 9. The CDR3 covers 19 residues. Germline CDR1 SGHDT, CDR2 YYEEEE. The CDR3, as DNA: TGTGCCAGCAGCCTACGGACTAGCGGGGGGGCCCTAAGCACAGATACGCAGTATTTT. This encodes CASSLRTSGGALSTDTQYF.

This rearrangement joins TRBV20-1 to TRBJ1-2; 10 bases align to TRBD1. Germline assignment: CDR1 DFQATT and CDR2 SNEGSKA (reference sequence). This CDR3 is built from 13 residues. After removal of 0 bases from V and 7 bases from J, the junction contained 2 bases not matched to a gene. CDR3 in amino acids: CSARDGTGVGYTF. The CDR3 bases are TGCAGTGCTAGAGATGGGACAGGGGTTGGCTACACCTTC.

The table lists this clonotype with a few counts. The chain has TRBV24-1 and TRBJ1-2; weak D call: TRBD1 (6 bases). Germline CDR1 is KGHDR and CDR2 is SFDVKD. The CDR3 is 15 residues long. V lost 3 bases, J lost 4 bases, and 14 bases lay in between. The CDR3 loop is CATSDQHTGSYGYTF. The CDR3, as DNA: TGTGCCACCAGTGATCAGCATACAGGGAGCTATGGCTACACCTTC.

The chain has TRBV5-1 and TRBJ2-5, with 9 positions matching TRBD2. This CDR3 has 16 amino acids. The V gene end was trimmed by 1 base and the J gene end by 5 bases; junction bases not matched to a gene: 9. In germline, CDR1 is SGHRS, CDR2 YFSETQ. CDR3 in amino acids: CASSLNSGRGTETQYF. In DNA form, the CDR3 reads TGCGCCAGCAGCTTGAATAGCGGGAGAGGAACGGAGACCCAGTACTTC.

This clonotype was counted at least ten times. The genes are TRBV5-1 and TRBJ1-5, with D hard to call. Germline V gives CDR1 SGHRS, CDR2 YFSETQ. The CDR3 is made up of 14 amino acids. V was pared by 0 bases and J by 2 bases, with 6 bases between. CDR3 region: CASSLGEGNQPQHF. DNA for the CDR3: TGCGCCAGCAGCTTGGGGGAGGGCAATCAGCCCCAGCATTTT.

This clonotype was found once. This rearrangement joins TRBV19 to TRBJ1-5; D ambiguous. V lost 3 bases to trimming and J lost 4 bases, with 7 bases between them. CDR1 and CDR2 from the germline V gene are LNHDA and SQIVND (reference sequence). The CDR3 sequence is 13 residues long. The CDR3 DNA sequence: TGTGCCAGTAGTATTAATGAAAATCAGCCCCAGCATTTT. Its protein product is CASSINENQPQHF. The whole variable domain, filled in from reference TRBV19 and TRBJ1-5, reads DGGITQSPKYLFRKEGQNVTLSCEQNLNHDAMYWYRQDPGQGLRLIYYSQIVNDFQKGDIAEGYSVSREKKESFPLTVTSAQKNPTAFYLCASSINENQPQHFGDGTRLSIL.

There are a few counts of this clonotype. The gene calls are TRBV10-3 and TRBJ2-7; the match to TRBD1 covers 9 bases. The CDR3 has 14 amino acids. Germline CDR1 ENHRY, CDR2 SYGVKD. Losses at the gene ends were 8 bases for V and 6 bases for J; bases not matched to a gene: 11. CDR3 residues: CAIGTGGPSFEQYF. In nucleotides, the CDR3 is TGTGCCATCGGTACAGGGGGCCCCTCGTTCGAGCAGTACTTC.

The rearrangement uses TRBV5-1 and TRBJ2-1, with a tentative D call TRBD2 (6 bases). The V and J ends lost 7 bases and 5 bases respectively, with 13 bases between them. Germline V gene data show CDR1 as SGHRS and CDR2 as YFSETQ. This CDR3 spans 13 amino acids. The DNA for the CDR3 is TGCGCCAGCCGGGACTCTCAGAACAATGAGCAGTTCTTC. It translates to CASRDSQNNEQFF.

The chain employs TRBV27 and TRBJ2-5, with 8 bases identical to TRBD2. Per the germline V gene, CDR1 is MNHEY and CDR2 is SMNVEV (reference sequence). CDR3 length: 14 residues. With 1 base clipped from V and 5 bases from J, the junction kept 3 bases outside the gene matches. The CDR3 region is CASSLYSSGETQYF. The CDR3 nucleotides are TGTGCCAGCAGTTTATATTCTAGCGGGGAGACCCAGTACTTC.

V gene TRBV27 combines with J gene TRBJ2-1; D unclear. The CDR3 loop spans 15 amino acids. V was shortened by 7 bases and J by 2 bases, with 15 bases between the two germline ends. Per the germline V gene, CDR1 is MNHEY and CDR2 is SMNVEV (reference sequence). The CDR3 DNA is TGTGCCAGCACGCTGTCCGGAGACCCCTACAATGAGCAGTTCTTC. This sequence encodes CASTLSGDPYNEQFF.

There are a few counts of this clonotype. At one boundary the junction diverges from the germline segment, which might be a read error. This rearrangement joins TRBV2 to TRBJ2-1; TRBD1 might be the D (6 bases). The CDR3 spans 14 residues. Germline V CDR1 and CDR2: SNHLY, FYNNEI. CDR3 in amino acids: CASSVQGSDNEQFF. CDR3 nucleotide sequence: TGTGCCAGCAGCGTACAGGGCTCCGACAATGAGCAGTTCTTC.

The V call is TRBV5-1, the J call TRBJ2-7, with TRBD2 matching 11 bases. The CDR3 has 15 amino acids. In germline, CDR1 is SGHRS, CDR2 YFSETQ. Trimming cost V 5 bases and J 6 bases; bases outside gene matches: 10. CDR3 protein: CASRGTSGGSVEQYF. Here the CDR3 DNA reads TGCGCCAGCAGGGGGACTAGCGGAGGGTCGGTCGAGCAGTACTTC.

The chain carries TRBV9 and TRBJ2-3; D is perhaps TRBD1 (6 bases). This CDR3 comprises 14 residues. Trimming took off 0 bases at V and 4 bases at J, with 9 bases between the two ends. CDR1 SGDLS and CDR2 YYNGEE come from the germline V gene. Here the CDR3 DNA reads TGTGCCAGCAGCGTAGGCTCAGGGGCAGATACGCAGTATTTT. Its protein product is CASSVGSGADTQYF.

The CDR3 reads CASSIGGEPLHF. CDR3 DNA: TGTGCCAGTAGTATTGGGGGCGAGCCCCTCCACTTT. This rearrangement joins TRBV19 to TRBJ1-6, with D possibly matching TRBD1 (6 bases). The CDR3 has 12 amino acids. V was trimmed by 3 bases and J by 13 bases, leaving 10 bases between them. Germline V lookup: CDR1 LNHDA, CDR2 SQIVND (reference sequence).

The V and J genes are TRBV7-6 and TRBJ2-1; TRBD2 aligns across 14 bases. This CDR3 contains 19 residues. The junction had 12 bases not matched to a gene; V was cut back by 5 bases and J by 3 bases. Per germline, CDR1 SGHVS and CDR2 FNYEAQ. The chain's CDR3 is CASSPYLGGTSGSYNEQFF. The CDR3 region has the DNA TGTGCCAGCAGCCCTTACCTAGGTGGGACTAGCGGGAGCTACAATGAGCAGTTCTTC.

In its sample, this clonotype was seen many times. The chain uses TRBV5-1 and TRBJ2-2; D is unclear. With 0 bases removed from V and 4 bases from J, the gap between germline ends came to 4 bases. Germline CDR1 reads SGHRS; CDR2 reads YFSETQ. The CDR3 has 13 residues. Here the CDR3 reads CASSLVATGELFF. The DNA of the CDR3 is TGCGCCAGCAGCTTGGTTGCCACCGGGGAGCTGTTTTTT.

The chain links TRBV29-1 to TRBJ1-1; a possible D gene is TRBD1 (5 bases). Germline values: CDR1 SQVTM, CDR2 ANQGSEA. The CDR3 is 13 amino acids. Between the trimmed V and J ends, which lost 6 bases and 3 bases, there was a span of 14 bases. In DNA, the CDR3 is TGCAGCGTGACCGGGACCCTAGACACTGAAGCTTTCTTT. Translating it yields CSVTGTLDTEAFF.

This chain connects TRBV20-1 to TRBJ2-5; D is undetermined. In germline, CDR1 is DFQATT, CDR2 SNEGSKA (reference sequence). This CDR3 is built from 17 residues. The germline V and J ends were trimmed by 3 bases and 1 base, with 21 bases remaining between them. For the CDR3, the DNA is TGCAGTGCTAGCGTCGGGTCGAGTACTATTGGCCAAGAGACCCAGTACTTC. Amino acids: CSASVGSSTIGQETQYF.

The CDR3 DNA reads TGTGCCAGCAGCACCCAGGGGATTTCCGGGGAGCTGTTTTTT. This codes for CASSTQGISGELFF. This chain links TRBV11-2 with TRBJ2-2; tentatively, D is TRBD1 (6 bases). Germline V lookup: CDR1 SGHAT, CDR2 FQNNGV. Trimming stripped 5 bases from V and 6 bases from J, with 13 bases between. The length of the CDR3 is 14 residues.

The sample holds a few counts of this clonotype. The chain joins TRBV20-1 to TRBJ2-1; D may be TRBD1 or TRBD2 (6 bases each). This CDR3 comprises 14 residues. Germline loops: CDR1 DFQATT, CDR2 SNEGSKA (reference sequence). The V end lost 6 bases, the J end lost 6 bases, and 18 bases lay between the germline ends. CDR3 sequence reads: CSARVGGSLNEQFF. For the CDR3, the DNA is TGCAGTGCCCGGGTCGGGGGCTCCCTCAATGAGCAGTTCTTC.

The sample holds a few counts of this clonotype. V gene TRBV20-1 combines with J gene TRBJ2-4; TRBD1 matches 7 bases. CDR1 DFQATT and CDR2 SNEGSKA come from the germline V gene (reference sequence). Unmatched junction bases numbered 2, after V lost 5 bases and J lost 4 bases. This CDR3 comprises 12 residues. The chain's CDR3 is CSAWGQKNIQYF. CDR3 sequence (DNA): TGCAGTGCTTGGGGACAGAAAAACATTCAGTACTTC.